These 14 T cell receptor beta chains were sequenced from one sample in a study of cytomegalovirus exposure and HLA in healthy donors. PCR primers comprised 60 Vbeta and 13 Jbeta primers. TCRdb keeps only in-frame clones here, not all; method: immunoSEQ multiplex PCR. This table has tens of thousands of clones, 65% to 90% appearing once. The specimen sequenced was PBMCs. These receptors all stem from a man in his 70s in good health and CMV-seropositive.

This chain uses TRBV10-2 with TRBJ2-7; no firm D call. Trimming shortened V by 0 bases and J by 2 bases, and 8 bases separated the two germline ends. CDR3 length: 14 amino acids. CDR1 and CDR2 from the germline V gene are WSHSY and SAAADI. CDR3 bases: TGCGCCAGCAGTGAGTCTGGCAGGACCTACGAGCAGTACTTC. It yields the protein CASSESGRTYEQYF.

The rearrangement uses TRBV9 and TRBJ2-3, with D perhaps matching TRBD1 (6 bases). Germline CDR1 and CDR2: SGDLS and YYNGEE. This CDR3 is built from 15 residues. Trimming took 0 bases from V and 4 from J, leaving 12 bases between them. This chain's CDR3 is CASSVGTVAADTQYF. The CDR3 bases are TGTGCCAGCAGCGTAGGGACAGTTGCAGCAGATACGCAGTATTTT.

CDR3 nucleotide sequence: TGTGCCATCAGAGACGCGAACGGAGGAACAGATACGCAGTATTTT. This codes for CAIRDANGGTDTQYF. The chain joins TRBV10-3 to TRBJ2-3, with D maybe TRBD2 (5 bases). Germline V gene lookup returns CDR1 ENHRY and CDR2 SYGVKD. The V and J ends lost 6 bases and 3 bases respectively, with 16 bases between them. This CDR3 comprises 15 residues.

Of note for this clone: Other DNA sequences from this sample encode an identical CDR3 as well. The chain uses TRBV19 and TRBJ1-5; D is possibly TRBD1 (5 bases). The germline V and J ends were trimmed by 5 bases and 7 bases, with 12 bases remaining between them. The length of the CDR3 is 13 residues. Germline V gene data show CDR1 as LNHDA and CDR2 as SQIVND (reference sequence). The CDR3 DNA is TGTGCCAGTAGTTCAGGGATTCGGCAGCCCCAGCATTTT. Amino acids: CASSSGIRQPQHF. Combining the CDR3 with reference TRBV19 and TRBJ1-5 gives the whole variable domain DGGITQSPKYLFRKEGQNVTLSCEQNLNHDAMYWYRQDPGQGLRLIYYSQIVNDFQKGDIAEGYSVSREKKESFPLTVTSAQKNPTAFYLCASSSGIRQPQHFGDGTRLSIL.

This clone was counted only a few times. The V and J genes are TRBV7-9 and TRBJ2-3; 7 bases fit TRBD1. Germline loops: CDR1 SEHNR, CDR2 FQNEAQ (reference sequence). V was clipped by 5 bases and J by 0 bases; unmatched bases: 5. The CDR3 has 15 residues. The chain's CDR3 is CASSITGESTDTQYF. The CDR3 bases are TGTGCCAGCAGCATCACAGGGGAGAGCACAGATACGCAGTATTTT.

The chain employs TRBV9 and TRBJ2-1; 9 nucleotides align to TRBD2. This CDR3 comprises 16 residues. CDR1 and CDR2 (germline): SGDLS, YYNGEE. J was trimmed by 2 bases and V by 0 bases; bases with no gene match: 3. CDR3 region: CASSVVASGTYNEQFF. In nucleotides, the CDR3 is TGTGCCAGCAGCGTAGTGGCTAGCGGGACCTACAATGAGCAGTTCTTC.

CDR3 loop: CASSLAQFYEQYF. For the CDR3, the DNA is TGTGCCAGCAGCTTGGCACAGTTCTACGAGCAGTACTTC. The chain recombines TRBV5-5 with TRBJ2-7; D is ambiguous. Germline CDR1 is SGHKS and CDR2 is YYEKEE (reference sequence). The CDR3 contains 13 residues. Trimming took 0 bases from V and 3 from J, leaving 7 bases between them.

The CDR3 nucleotides read TGTGCCAGCAGCTTGTACAGGGATCAAGAGACCCAGTACTTC. Amino acids: CASSLYRDQETQYF. The chain couples TRBV5-6 to TRBJ2-5; D is possibly TRBD1 (6 bases). The germline gives CDR1 SGHDT, CDR2 YYEEEE. V gave up 1 base and J gave up 2 bases, with 9 bases separating them. The CDR3 sequence is 14 residues long.

The rearrangement joins TRBV10-3 to TRBJ2-7, with 10 bases that match TRBD1. V trimming: 2 bases; J trimming: 3 bases; junction bases outside the gene matches: 1. Germline V gene data show CDR1 as ENHRY and CDR2 as SYGVKD. The CDR3 spans 14 residues. The CDR3 DNA is TGTGCCATCAGTGAGGGACAGGGGGTCTACGAGCAGTACTTC. It codes for CAISEGQGVYEQYF.

V usage is TRBV19 and J usage is TRBJ2-6, with 7 bases aligning to TRBD2. V lost 3 bases and J lost 2; bases outside the gene matches: 1. The CDR3 extends over 15 amino acids. Per germline, CDR1 LNHDA and CDR2 SQIVND (reference sequence). CDR3: CASSMGGAGANVLTF. CDR3 sequence (DNA): TGTGCCAGTAGTATGGGAGGGGCTGGGGCCAACGTCCTGACTTTC.

V is TRBV10-3 and J is TRBJ2-2, with D possibly TRBD2 on 5 matching bases. The CDR3 consists of 16 residues. Germline assignment: CDR1 ENHRY and CDR2 SYGVKD. V lost 7 bases and J 0 bases, leaving 15 bases between the germline ends. As DNA, the CDR3 is TGTGCCATCACGAAAATAGCGAGTACGAACACCGGGGAGCTGTTTTTT. Protein product: CAITKIASTNTGELFF.

This chain uses TRBV6-1 with TRBJ2-7, with TRBD1 matching over 10 bases. The J segment lost 6 bases and the V segment lost 9 bases, leaving 5 bases of the junction unmatched. Germline values: CDR1 MNHNS, CDR2 SASEGT. The CDR3 contains 12 residues. The CDR3 DNA follows: TGTGCCAGTGGGGACAGGGGAAGCGAGCAGTACTTC. The encoded protein is CASGDRGSEQYF.

The gene calls are TRBV11-2 and TRBJ1-4; maybe TRBD1 (5 bases). From germline, CDR1 is SGHAT and CDR2 FQNNGV. Trimming left V 6 bases short and J 6 bases short, with 17 bases between. The CDR3 sequence is 15 residues long. The CDR3 region has the DNA TGTGCCAGCAGACGAGACTGGGGCGGGGATGAAAAACTGTTTTTT. This gives the protein CASRRDWGGDEKLFF. The full variable domain, its missing parts supplied by reference TRBV11-2 and TRBJ1-4, is EAGVAQSPRYKIIEKRQSVAFWCNPISGHATLYWYQQILGQGPKLLIQFQNNGVVDDSQLPKDRFSAERLKGVDSTLKIQPAKLEDSAVYLCASRRDWGGDEKLFFGSGTQLSVL.

This clone was detected once. The chain recombines TRBV5-1 with TRBJ2-4, with 8 bases aligning to TRBD1. After removal of 3 bases from V and 0 bases from J, the junction contained 8 bases not matched to a gene. This CDR3 spans 17 amino acids. CDR1 and CDR2 from the germline V gene are SGHRS and YFSETQ. CDR3 nucleotides: TGCGCCAGCAGCTCCGCAGGGGGCCCCCTAGCCAAAAACATTCAGTACTTC. It encodes CASSSAGGPLAKNIQYF.